This T cell receptor beta chain emerged from a study of blood T cells in healthy people across ages. Worth noting for this clonotype: Its antigen is unidentified.

The CDR3 extends over 14 amino acids. V was clipped by 3 bases and J by 2 bases, with 7 bases between them. Germline V gives CDR1 MRHNA, CDR2 SNTAGT. Together with a sample-barcoded 5' primer, a J-beta primer mix was included in a second PCR lasting about 6 to 12 cycles. TCRdb re-derived calls from the 5' RACE reads in MiXCR, one entry per CDR3 protein. The sample has about 1,600,000 distinct CDR3 sequences; 42% are singletons. For every donor, a draw yielded around 10 milliliters of peripheral blood. General study points: It was the long-lived donors that had more naive CD4+ cells and higher diversity than aged donors.

Input material: blood. This sequence was found in a woman between 18 and 29 years old in good health. This sequence joins TRBV6-4 and TRBJ2-2, with D uncertain. Here the CDR3 DNA reads TGTGCCAGCAGTGAAGGGCTTAACACCGGGGAGCTGTTTTTT. It yields the protein CASSEGLNTGELFF.